The 22 T cell receptor beta chains reported below all come from one sample, sequenced in a study of cytomegalovirus exposure and HLA in healthy donors. Researchers ran the PCR with 60 Vbeta and 13 Jbeta primers. Measured with immunoSEQ multiplex PCR; TCRdb has only the in-frame clones, and not every one. Here the sample spans 210,000 or so clones, roughly 76% being singletons. The sample comprised PBMCs. All receptors come from a woman aged 25 to 45 in good health and CMV-seropositive.

The rearrangement links TRBV11-1 to TRBJ1-4; perhaps TRBD1 as D (6 bases). V lost 2 bases and J lost 8, with 9 bases in between. The V gene's germline CDR1 is SGHAT and CDR2 FQDESV (reference sequence). The CDR3 loop spans 13 amino acids. CDR3 loop: CASSLRQEEKLFF. The DNA of the CDR3 is TGTGCCAGCAGCTTACGACAGGAGGAAAAACTGTTTTTT.

The J gene is TRBJ2-3, the V gene TRBV6-5, with D perhaps TRBD2 (6 bases). Trimming removed 6 bases at V and 3 bases at J, with 13 bases between. This CDR3 contains 14 residues. Germline loops: CDR1 MNHEY, CDR2 SVGAGI. The CDR3 DNA reads TGTGCCAGCAGGACCCGGAGGGGTACAGATACGCAGTATTTT. It yields the protein CASRTRRGTDTQYF.

This chain links TRBV2 with TRBJ1-5, with 7 bases that match TRBD1. With 5 bases clipped from V and 1 base from J, the junction kept 5 bases outside the gene matches. CDR1 is SNHLY, CDR2 FYNNEI, per germline. This CDR3 has 15 residues. The DNA for the CDR3 is TGTGCCAGCAGTCGACAGGGCCGGAGCAATCAGCCCCAGCATTTT. Encoded protein: CASSRQGRSNQPQHF.

This chain uses TRBV7-7 with TRBJ2-1; 9 nucleotides agree with TRBD2. The V segment lost 5 bases and the J segment 8 bases; nucleotides outside the gene matches: 7. This CDR3 spans 14 amino acids. Germline loops: CDR1 SSHAT, CDR2 FNYEAQ (reference sequence). As DNA, the CDR3 is TGTGCCAGCAGCGCGACTAGCGGTCCCTATGAGCAGTTCTTC. It encodes CASSATSGPYEQFF.

The V call is TRBV19, the J call TRBJ1-5; weak D call: TRBD1 (5 bases). The CDR3 is made up of 15 amino acids. Trimming removed 2 bases from V and 0 bases from J, with 8 bases in between. Germline assignment: CDR1 LNHDA and CDR2 SQIVND (reference sequence). The DNA for the CDR3 is TGTGCCAGTAGTATACCCGGACATAGCAATCAGCCCCAGCATTTT. It translates to CASSIPGHSNQPQHF. The whole variable domain, remainder taken from reference TRBV19 and TRBJ1-5, is DGGITQSPKYLFRKEGQNVTLSCEQNLNHDAMYWYRQDPGQGLRLIYYSQIVNDFQKGDIAEGYSVSREKKESFPLTVTSAQKNPTAFYLCASSIPGHSNQPQHFGDGTRLSIL.

This clone has only a few counts. The CDR3 nucleotides read TGTGCCTCAAGGGGGGGCGGGGAGACCCAGTACTTC. It specifies CASRGGGETQYF. The chain has TRBV30 and TRBJ2-5; D may be TRBD2 (7 bases). CDR3 length: 12 residues. Trimming pared 7 bases from V and 5 bases from J, leaving 14 bases between. Per germline, CDR1 GTSNPN and CDR2 SVGIG (reference sequence). Complete variable domain (other parts from reference TRBV30 and TRBJ2-5): SQTIHQWPATLVQPVGSPLSLECTVEGTSNPNLYWYRQAAGRGLQLLFYSVGIGQISSEVPQNLSASRPQDRQFILSSKKLLLSDSGFYLCASRGGGETQYFGPGTRLLVL.

The rearrangement joins TRBV7-2 to TRBJ1-2; D remains ambiguous. The V end lost 5 bases, the J end lost 2 bases, and 9 bases lay between the germline ends. The CDR3 has 13 amino acids. Germline values: CDR1 SGHTA, CDR2 FQGNSA. CDR3 residues: CASSPTYNYGYTF. CDR3 DNA sequence: TGTGCCAGCAGCCCGACATACAACTATGGCTACACCTTC.

The CDR3 DNA reads TGTGCCAGCAGTTTATCGGCCCGTCACACCGGGGAGCTGTTTTTT. Protein product: CASSLSARHTGELFF. The chain is built from TRBV27 and TRBJ2-2; D is unclear. Germline V CDR1 and CDR2: MNHEY, SMNVEV (reference sequence). V was trimmed by 0 bases and J by 3 bases, leaving 8 bases between them. The CDR3 is made up of 15 amino acids.

The chain uses TRBV28 and TRBJ1-2; a possible D gene is TRBD1 (5 bases). CDR1 is MDHEN, CDR2 SYDVKM, per germline. There are 11 residues in the CDR3. The germline V and J ends were trimmed by 3 bases and 8 bases, with 7 bases remaining between them. DNA for the CDR3: TGTGCCAGCAGTTTTTGGGGCGGCTACACCTTC. Its protein is CASSFWGGYTF.

This chain uses TRBV9 with TRBJ2-7, with TRBD2 matching 8 bases. With V trimmed by 1 base and J by 5 bases, 11 bases remained unmatched. The CDR3 has 16 amino acids. CDR1 SGDLS and CDR2 YYNGEE come from the germline V gene. CDR3 coding DNA: TGTGCCAGCAGCGTATGGTCTAGCGGGCTTGTGAACGAGCAGTACTTC. Protein product: CASSVWSSGLVNEQYF.

V and J are TRBV5-1 and TRBJ2-5, with TRBD2 matching over 13 bases. The CDR3 loop spans 15 amino acids. Per the germline V gene, CDR1 is SGHRS and CDR2 is YFSETQ. After removal of 4 bases from V and 5 bases from J, the junction contained 5 bases not matched to a gene. The CDR3 DNA reads as TGCGCCAGCAGCCCGGGACTAGCGGGGAGGGAGACCCAGTACTTC. This translates into CASSPGLAGRETQYF.

The gene calls are TRBV15 and TRBJ2-5; 7 nucleotides match TRBD1. V shed 1 base, J shed 4 bases, and the junction held 0 bases outside the gene matches. From germline, CDR1 is LNHNV and CDR2 YYDKDF (reference sequence). The length of the CDR3 is 13 residues. CDR3 in amino acids: CATSRGQGETQYF. The CDR3 bases are TGTGCCACCAGCAGAGGACAGGGAGAGACCCAGTACTTC.

In this sample, this clone turned up a few times. V usage is TRBV10-3 and J usage is TRBJ1-1; the D is unclear. Germline CDR1 ENHRY, CDR2 SYGVKD. The V end was cut by 1 base, the J end by 4 bases, with 10 bases between. This CDR3 has 14 amino acids. This CDR3 is CAISEYRGVTEAFF. The CDR3, as DNA: TGTGCCATCAGTGAGTATCGGGGTGTCACTGAAGCTTTCTTT.

This rearrangement joins TRBV5-4 to TRBJ2-1; 12 positions match TRBD2. Germline CDR1 SGHNT, CDR2 YYREEE (reference sequence). The CDR3 runs 16 residues. J lost 4 bases, V lost 5 bases, and 7 bases had no gene match. The CDR3 DNA reads TGTGCCAGCAGGCCCCTCGGACTAGCGGGGTACAATGAGCAGTTCTTC. This encodes CASRPLGLAGYNEQFF.

The rearrangement joins TRBV7-9 to TRBJ1-2, with a weak D call TRBD1 (5 bases). Germline CDR1 is SEHNR and CDR2 is FQNEAQ (reference sequence). V gave up 7 bases and J gave up 6 bases, with 12 bases separating them. The CDR3 has 12 amino acids. The CDR3 bases are TGTGCCAGCACCCCCGACAGTGATGGCTACACCTTC. It translates to CASTPDSDGYTF.

This rearrangement joins TRBV7-2 to TRBJ1-6; a weak D match, TRBD1 (6 bases). Germline CDR1 reads SGHTA; CDR2 reads FQGNSA. The CDR3 has 15 residues. Between the trimmed V and J ends, which lost 5 bases and 0 bases, there was a span of 8 bases. In nucleotides, the CDR3 is TGTGCCAGCAGCGTACAGGGCTCCTATAATTCACCCCTCCACTTT. Translating gives CASSVQGSYNSPLHF.

V usage is TRBV7-9 and J usage is TRBJ2-3; 12 nucleotides align to TRBD2. Germline CDR1 and CDR2: SEHNR and FQNEAQ (reference sequence). This CDR3 contains 16 residues. Losses at the gene ends were 3 bases for V and 6 bases for J; bases not matched to a gene: 7. The CDR3 region is CASSFRLAGALDTQYF. The CDR3 coding sequence is TGTGCCAGCAGCTTCCGACTAGCGGGGGCCCTTGATACGCAGTATTTT.

The rearrangement links TRBV6-5 to TRBJ1-1; 7 bases fit TRBD1. CDR3 length: 13 amino acids. Germline CDR1 reads MNHEY; CDR2 reads SVGAGI. The trim removed 8 bases at V and 5 bases at J, leaving 8 bases unmatched. The CDR3 sequence is CASQLGGRTEAFF. In DNA form, the CDR3 reads TGTGCCAGCCAGCTAGGGGGCAGAACTGAAGCTTTCTTT.

In this sample, this clone turned up a few times. V is TRBV10-3 and J is TRBJ1-1; D is perhaps TRBD1 (5 bases). Germline-derived CDR1 and CDR2 are ENHRY and SYGVKD. The V gene lost 4 bases and the J gene lost 3 bases, with 12 bases spanning the gap. CDR3 size: 14 residues. CDR3 in DNA: TGTGCCATCAGTGTGCAAACAGGAGACACTGAAGCTTTCTTT. Its protein is CAISVQTGDTEAFF.

A few counts support this clone. V gene TRBV18 combines with J gene TRBJ2-7, with 7 bases matching TRBD1. The CDR3 spans 12 residues. Per the germline V gene, CDR1 is KGHSH and CDR2 is LQKENI. J was trimmed by 6 bases and V by 4 bases; bases with no gene match: 3. CDR3 amino acids: CASSHRQGEQYF. DNA for the CDR3: TGTGCCAGCTCACATCGACAGGGCGAGCAGTACTTC.

This chain uses TRBV5-4 with TRBJ1-4; TRBD1 agrees at 7 bases. V lost 2 bases, J lost 6 bases, and 4 bases stayed unmatched. Germline assignment: CDR1 SGHNT and CDR2 YYREEE (reference sequence). CDR3 size: 14 residues. CDR3 protein: CASSLDRVDEKLFF. The CDR3 DNA follows: TGTGCCAGCAGCTTAGACAGGGTAGATGAAAAACTGTTTTTT.

This chain joins TRBV29-1 and TRBJ2-5, with D tentatively TRBD1 (6 bases). Gene TRBJ2-7 matches the end of the DNA better, so the J call may be wrong. The CDR3 is 14 amino acids. Germline CDR1 reads SQVTM; CDR2 reads ANQGSEA. The DNA of the CDR3 is TGCAGCGCGTATGGAGAGGGGGAGACCTACGAGCAGTACTTC. It specifies CSAYGEGETYEQYF.